These T cell receptor beta chains were read from a single sample in a study of identifying expanded T cells in peripheral blood. Some clones are missing from TCRdb's copy, which holds only in-frame ones; the method was immunoSEQ multiplex PCR. The sample has 80,000 to 95,000 clones, 88% seen once; the top ten hold about 4%. Material: blood. Receptors were obtained from a person aged 18-69 years in good health. CDR3s leave out the opening cysteine and the closing phenylalanine or tryptophan.

J: TRBJ1-4; V: TRBV6-6; CDR3: ASSYTGSGSEKLF
J: TRBJ2-7; V: TRBV2; CDR3: ASSEASLVGGYYEQY
J: TRBJ2-3; V: TRBV10-1; CDR3: ASSESRDREDTQY
J: TRBJ2-3; V: TRBV18; CDR3: ASSPGGADTQY
J: TRBJ1-2; V: TRBV28; CDR3: ASSPMTGANYGYT
J: TRBJ2-2; V: TRBV6-1; CDR3: ASTGNQNTGELF
J: TRBJ2-1; V: TRBV19; CDR3: ASIGDGLTYNEQF
J: TRBJ2-3; V: TRBV9; CDR3: ASSVLSTDTQY
J: TRBJ2-1; V: TRBV4-3; CDR3: ASSPRGLADNEQF
J: TRBJ2-3; V: TRBV28; CDR3: ASSLGLAGGWTDTQY
J: TRBJ2-1; V: TRBV4-1; CDR3: ASSQVTTGAEQF
J: TRBJ2-5; V: TRBV27; CDR3: ASSLIPLAGEETQY
J: TRBJ1-1; V: TRBV30; CDR3: AWTLYGVTEAF
J: TRBJ2-7; V: TRBV28; CDR3: ASSPRVTGTYEQY
J: TRBJ2-7; V: TRBV10-3; CDR3: AITDDRGGYEQY
J: TRBJ2-2; V: TRBV9; CDR3: ASSPDGGGVGGELF
J: TRBJ2-3; V: TRBV7-9; CDR3: ASSSSGMGTDTQY
J: TRBJ1-2; V: TRBV4-1; CDR3: ASSHRRWNYGYT
J: TRBJ2-1; V: TRBV18; CDR3: ASSASGQTYNEQF
J: TRBJ2-1; V: TRBV7-6; CDR3: ASSPGLAGVVSYNEQF
J: TRBJ2-7; V: TRBV28; CDR3: ASSSTSGNPYEQY
J: TRBJ2-1; V: TRBV15; CDR3: ATSRGQGNEQF
J: TRBJ1-5; V: TRBV27; CDR3: ASRTREQPQH
J: TRBJ2-5; V: TRBV30; CDR3: AWSPPPGTQY
J: TRBJ1-5; V: TRBV6-1; CDR3: ASRYRGESNQPQH
J: TRBJ2-5; V: TRBV7-2; CDR3: ASSLDRWRQETQY
J: TRBJ1-2; V: TRBV10-1; CDR3: ASSEDRGLGGYT
J: TRBJ2-5; V: TRBV30; CDR3: AGTQGKETQY
J: TRBJ1-3; V: TRBV19; CDR3: ASSMFGVSGNTIY
J: TRBJ1-1; V: TRBV5-1; CDR3: ASRETGDRLEAF
J: TRBJ2-1; V: TRBV5-1; CDR3: ASSLGARDNEQF
J: TRBJ2-2; V: TRBV7-9; CDR3: ASEGTGQPNTGELF
J: TRBJ1-1; V: TRBV5-4; CDR3: ASSSVGVNTEAF
J: TRBJ2-3; V: TRBV11-2; CDR3: ASSPTRDQKKY
J: TRBJ2-6; V: TRBV19; CDR3: ASIGSRSGANVLT
J: TRBJ2-2; V: TRBV5-1; CDR3: ASSLDDQAGELF
J: TRBJ2-1; V: TRBV7-6; CDR3: ASSLGVSGVNEQF
J: TRBJ2-7; V: TRBV2; CDR3: ASSPPTGIGSYEQY
J: TRBJ2-5; V: TRBV29-1; CDR3: SVEGLAGGRETQY
J: TRBJ2-5; V: TRBV5-1; CDR3: ASSPRGRQETQY
J: TRBJ2-5; V: TRBV28; CDR3: ASSLSSGTGVETQY
J: TRBJ1-5; V: TRBV28; CDR3: ASIHGGNQPQH
J: TRBJ2-2; V: TRBV7-3; CDR3: ASSPGRKNTGELF
J: TRBJ2-2; V: TRBV18; CDR3: ASSFGTGELF
J: TRBJ2-3; V: TRBV9; CDR3: ASSVAGTSGKYTQY
J: TRBJ1-1; V: TRBV15; CDR3: ATAKENTEAF
J: TRBJ2-1; V: TRBV15; CDR3: ATSEREDAYNEQF
J: TRBJ1-2; V: TRBV6-1; CDR3: ASSPGTEYGYT
J: TRBJ2-6; V: TRBV4-3; CDR3: ASSQDIGSGANVLT
J: TRBJ1-1; V: TRBV2; CDR3: ASTGTGGLDTEAF
J: TRBJ2-1; V: TRBV10-3; CDR3: AIRLMAGGRDEQF
J: TRBJ2-1; V: TRBV19; CDR3: ASSIGASSGYYNEQF
J: TRBJ2-5; V: TRBV5-6; CDR3: ASSLMQETQY